This TCR beta chain stems from a study of cytomegalovirus exposure and HLA in healthy donors. Study-wide findings and caveats: In presence/absence analyses, roughly uniform sequencing depth across donors was assumed. Some TCR beta chains (164 of them) were listed as cytomegalovirus-associated.

The germline V and J ends were trimmed by 0 bases and 6 bases, with 7 bases remaining between them. Per the germline V gene, CDR1 is SGDLS and CDR2 is YYNGEE. CDR3 length: 14 residues. As for this clone: Its matching antigen is unknown.

The PCR had 60 Vbeta and 13 Jbeta primers. The assay was immunoSEQ multiplex PCR, and TCRdb's table has in-frame clones only and misses some. The table records about 270,000 clones, roughly 70% of them present only once. This chain uses TRBV9 with TRBJ1-6; D unclear. This TCR came from a female donor in good health and CMV-seronegative. The sequenced sample was PBMCs. DNA for the CDR3: TGTGCCAGCAGCGTAGGCCAGGTTAATTCACCCCTCCACTTT. Residues: CASSVGQVNSPLHF.